Listed below are T cell receptor beta chains from one sample, sequenced in a study of CD8 T cells in ankylosing spondylitis. Each CDR3 protein gets one entry after TCRdb re-called the 5' RACE reads with MiXCR. Here the sample spans just under 350,000 distinct CDR3 sequences, approximately 14% being singletons. Sequencing was performed on blood, either unsorted or a sorted T cell fraction (not recorded which). The origin of the receptors is a male donor with ankylosing spondylitis or in good health (not recorded which). CDR3s include the opening cysteine and the closing phenylalanine or tryptophan. A D gene is named only where the DNA matches it firmly. The size entry is marked missing in some rows and otherwise reads once, few, many or a size class.

size	V	J	D	DNA	CDR3
-	TRBV29-1	TRBJ1-6	-	TGCAGCGCTAAGGGGAACTATAATTCACCCCTCCACTTT	CSAKGNYNSPLHF
-	TRBV5-1	TRBJ2-3	-	TGCGCCAGCAGCTTTGCCATACCCAGCACAGATACGCAGTATTTT	CASSFAIPSTDTQYF
-	TRBV12-3/TRBV12-4	TRBJ1-6	-	TGTGCCAGCAGCCGCGGGCGGACCCTCCACTTT	CASSRGRTLHF
few	TRBV20-1	TRBJ2-5	TRBD2	TGCAGTGCTAGGGGGGGGACTAGCGGGTCCCGTGAGACCCAGTACTTC	CSARGGTSGSRETQYF
-	TRBV13	TRBJ1-2	-	TGTGCCAGCAGCTTAGACGGCAGGGATGGCTATGGCTACACCTTC	CASSLDGRDGYGYTF
-	TRBV6-5	TRBJ2-7	-	TGTGCCAGCAGTTACTCCCGACAGGTCTCCTACGAGCAGTACTTC	CASSYSRQVSYEQYF
few	TRBV7-2	TRBJ2-7	-	TGTGCCAGCAGCTTAGCTGGTAAAGCCGCCGAGCAGTACTTC	CASSLAGKAAEQYF
-	TRBV2	TRBJ1-2	-	TGTGCCAGCAGTGAAGGGAACAGCATTAGTGGCTACACCTTC	CASSEGNSISGYTF
few	TRBV3-1	TRBJ2-1	TRBD2	TGTGCCAGCAGCCCCCGGACTAGCGGGGCCCAAGGTGAGCAGTTCTTC	CASSPRTSGAQGEQFF
-	TRBV5-1	TRBJ2-7	TRBD2	TGCGCCAGCAGCTCCCGCGGGAGCCCCTACGAGCAGTACTTC	CASSSRGSPYEQYF
-	TRBV11-2	TRBJ2-7	-	TGTGCCAGCAGCTTTCCGGGGGCGGTACTCGAGCAGTACTTC	CASSFPGAVLEQYF
few	TRBV19	TRBJ1-3	-	TGTGCCAGTAGTATGCATGGAAACACCATATATTTT	CASSMHGNTIYF